This T cell receptor (beta chain) came from a study of post-analysis software for immune sequencing data. The TCR beta cDNA libraries carried unique molecular identifiers. T cells, roughly 0.9 to 11 million of them, yielded a few hundred thousand cDNA molecules. From the PCR reads, TCRdb called clonotypes with MiXCR, one entry per CDR3 protein. The data show hundreds of thousands of distinct CDR3 sequences, with roughly 45% seen just once and 9.5% to 13% held by the top ten. V lost 0 bases, J lost 1 base, and 3 bases stayed unmatched. The CDR3 covers 15 residues. The germline V gene has CDR1 DFQATT and CDR2 SNEGSKA (reference sequence). This clonotype has only a few counts. The target antigen is unknown. Overall study findings and caveats: The study found TRBV5-6, TRBV5-1 and TRBV20-1 among a few TRBV segments more frequent in patients than controls. A significant reduction in normalized Chao1 diversity was observed in multiple sclerosis patients versus controls. The F measure placed samples prepared in the same batch into strongly shared clusters.

The sequence was obtained from a girl aged 10 to 17 with multiple sclerosis. The chain carries TRBV20-1 and TRBJ2-3; 8 bases are shared with TRBD2. Sequences were obtained from blood. In nucleotides, the CDR3 is TGCAGTGCTAGAGATCCGCGGGAGGGCACAGATACGCAGTATTTT. Amino acids: CSARDPREGTDTQYF.